The text below deals with one T cell receptor (beta chain). The sample holds other DNA sequences that translate to the same CDR3. In the authors' methods: Researchers report that nucleated cell counts were estimated from reference gene primer amplification. Produced via immunoSEQ multiplex PCR; TCRdb's table is partial and in-frame only. The D gene and trimming were derived from the DNA, and the V and J assignments and clone size from that table. The sample holds some 300,000 clones; 70% to 90% are singletons and the top ten take around 4%. The entry originates in a study of blood T cell repertoires in COVID-19. Study background: Whether acute or convalescent, the COVID-19 samples came from the United States, Italy and Spain.

This sequence was found in a woman between 45 and 65 years old with active or convalescent COVID-19. The source material was peripheral blood.

CDR3 nucleotides: TGTGCCAGCAGCTTTTCTCTCTACGAGCAGTACTTC. It encodes CASSFSLYEQYF. The chain is built from TRBV11-2 and TRBJ2-7; the D is unclear. The CDR3 has 12 amino acids. Per the germline V gene, CDR1 is SGHAT and CDR2 is FQNNGV. Trimming removed 3 bases at V and 3 bases at J, with 6 bases between.